This is a list of T cell receptor beta chains from one sample in a study of early T cells in non-severe SARS-CoV-2 infection. TCRdb fed the 5' RACE reads into MiXCR, producing one record per CDR3 protein. The data contain approximately 22,000 distinct CDR3 sequences, about 5.7% of them singletons. The sample was whole blood, taken at baseline. The receptors originated from an adult who was a healthcare worker with PCR-confirmed SARS-CoV-2 infection or an uninfected control (not recorded which). Each CDR3 is given with its conserved first and last residue. A D gene is named only where the DNA matches it firmly. Clone size is shown for a subset of rows, as once, few, many or a class of expanded clone.

v_gene	d_gene	abundance	j_gene	CDR3aa	CDR3nt
TRBV14	TRBD1	many	TRBJ1-2	CASSQIWDRGTNYGYTF	TGTGCCAGCAGCCAGATTTGGGACAGGGGAACTAACTATGGCTACACCTTC
TRBV20-1	-	few	TRBJ2-1	CCAEGESSYNEQFF	TGCTGTGCTGAAGGGGAAAGCTCCTACAATGAGCAGTTCTTC
TRBV24-1	-	few	TRBJ2-2	CATSGGVGMRANTGELFF	TGTGCCACCAGTGGGGGAGTTGGCATGCGAGCGAACACCGGGGAGCTGTTTTTT
TRBV7-2	-	many	TRBJ2-4	CASSLPRDIQYF	TGTGCCAGCAGCTTGCCCAGAGACATTCAGTACTTC
TRBV12-3/TRBV12-4	-	many	TRBJ1-1	CASSFIVGTEAFF	TGTGCCAGCAGTTTCATCGTGGGGACTGAAGCTTTCTTT
TRBV7-3	-	-	TRBJ2-1	CASSLPPGSQQFF	TGTGCCAGCAGCTTACCGCCCGGGTCTCAGCAGTTCTTC
TRBV27	-	-	TRBJ2-5	CASSPLTGLETQYF	TGTGCCAGCAGTCCCTTAACAGGGTTGGAGACCCAGTACTTC
TRBV7-3	-	many	TRBJ2-7	CASSRRADNPHEQYF	TGTGCCAGCAGCCGGCGGGCAGATAACCCCCACGAGCAGTACTTC
TRBV5-1	-	many	TRBJ2-7	CASSFLGESSYEQYF	TGCGCCAGCAGCTTTTTGGGGGAGAGCTCCTACGAGCAGTACTTC
TRBV7-3	TRBD2	-	TRBJ2-5	CASSSSGGAWETQYF	TGTGCCAGCAGCTCGAGCGGGGGGGCCTGGGAGACCCAGTACTTC
TRBV7-2	-	few	TRBJ1-5	CASSLLTGGSNQPQHF	TGTGCCAGCAGCTTACTCACCGGGGGTAGCAATCAGCCCCAGCATTTT
TRBV3-1	-	-	TRBJ1-2	CASSQVRGRYTF	TGTGCCAGCAGCCAAGTGCGCGGGCGCTACACCTTC
TRBV18	TRBD1	few	TRBJ2-3	CASSPPQGAATDTQYF	TGTGCCAGCTCACCACCGCAGGGGGCCGCCACAGATACGCAGTATTTT
TRBV7-2	-	few	TRBJ2-7	CASSQERDTYEQYF	TGTGCCAGCAGCCAGGAGAGGGATACCTACGAGCAGTACTTC